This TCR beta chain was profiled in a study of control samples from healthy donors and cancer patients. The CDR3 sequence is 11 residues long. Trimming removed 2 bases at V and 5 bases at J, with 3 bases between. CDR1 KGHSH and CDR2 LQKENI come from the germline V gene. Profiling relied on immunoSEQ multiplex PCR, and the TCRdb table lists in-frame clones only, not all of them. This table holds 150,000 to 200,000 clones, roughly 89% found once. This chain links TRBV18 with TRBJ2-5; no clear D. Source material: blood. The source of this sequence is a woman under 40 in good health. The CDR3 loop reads CASSPMETQYF. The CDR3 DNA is TGTGCCAGCTCACCAATGGAGACCCAGTACTTC.